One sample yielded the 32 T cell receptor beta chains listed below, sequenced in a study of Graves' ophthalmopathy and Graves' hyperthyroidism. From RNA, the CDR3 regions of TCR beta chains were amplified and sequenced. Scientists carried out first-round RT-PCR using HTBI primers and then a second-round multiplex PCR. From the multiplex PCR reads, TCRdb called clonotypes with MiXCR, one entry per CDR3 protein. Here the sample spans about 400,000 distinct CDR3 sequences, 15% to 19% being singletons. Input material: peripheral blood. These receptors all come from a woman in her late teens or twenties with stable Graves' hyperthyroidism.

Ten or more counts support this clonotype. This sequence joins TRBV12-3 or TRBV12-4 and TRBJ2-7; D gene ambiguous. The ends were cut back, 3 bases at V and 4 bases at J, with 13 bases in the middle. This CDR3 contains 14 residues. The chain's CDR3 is CASSLGKRIYEQYF. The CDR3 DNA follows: TGTGCCAGCAGTTTGGGGAAGCGAATTTACGAGCAGTACTTC.

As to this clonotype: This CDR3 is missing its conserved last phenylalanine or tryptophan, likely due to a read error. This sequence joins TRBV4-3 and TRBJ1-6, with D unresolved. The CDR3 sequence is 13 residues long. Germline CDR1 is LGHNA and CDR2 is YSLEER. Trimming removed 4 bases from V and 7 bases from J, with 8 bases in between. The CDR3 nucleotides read TGCGCCAGCAGCCCAAGATCAAATTCACCCCTCCACTTA. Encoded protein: CASSPRSNSPLHL.

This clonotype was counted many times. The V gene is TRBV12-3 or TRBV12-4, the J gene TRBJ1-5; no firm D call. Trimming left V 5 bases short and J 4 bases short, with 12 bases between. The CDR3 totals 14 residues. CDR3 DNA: TGTGCCAGCAGTATGGCAGGTGAGAATCAGCCCCAGCATTTT. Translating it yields CASSMAGENQPQHF.

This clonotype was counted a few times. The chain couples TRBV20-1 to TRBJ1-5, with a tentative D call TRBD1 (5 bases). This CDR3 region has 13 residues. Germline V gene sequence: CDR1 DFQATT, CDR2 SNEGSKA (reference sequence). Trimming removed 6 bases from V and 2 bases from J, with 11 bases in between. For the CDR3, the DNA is TGCAGTGCAGCGGGGCTGCGCAATCAGCCCCAGCATTTT. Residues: CSAAGLRNQPQHF.

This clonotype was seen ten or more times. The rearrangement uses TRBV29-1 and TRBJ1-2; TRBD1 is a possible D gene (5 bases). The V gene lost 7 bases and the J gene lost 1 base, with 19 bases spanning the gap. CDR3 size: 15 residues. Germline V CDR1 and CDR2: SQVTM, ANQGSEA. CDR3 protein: CSAFSHLGVNYGYTF. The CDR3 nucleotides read TGCAGCGCATTCTCCCACCTAGGGGTTAACTATGGCTACACCTTC.

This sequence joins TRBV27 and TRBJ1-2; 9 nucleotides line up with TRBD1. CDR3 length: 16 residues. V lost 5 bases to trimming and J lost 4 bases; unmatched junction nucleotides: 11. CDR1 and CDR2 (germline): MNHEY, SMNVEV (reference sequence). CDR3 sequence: CASSLQTGTGTYGYTF. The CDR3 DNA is TGTGCCAGCAGTCTCCAAACCGGGACAGGGACCTATGGCTACACCTTC.

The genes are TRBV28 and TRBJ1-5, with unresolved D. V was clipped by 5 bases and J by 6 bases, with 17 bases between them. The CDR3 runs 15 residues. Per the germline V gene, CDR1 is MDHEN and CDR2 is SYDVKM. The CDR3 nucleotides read TGTGCCAGCAGTATCCCAGGCCAGGAGGCTCAGCCCCAGCATTTT. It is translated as CASSIPGQEAQPQHF.

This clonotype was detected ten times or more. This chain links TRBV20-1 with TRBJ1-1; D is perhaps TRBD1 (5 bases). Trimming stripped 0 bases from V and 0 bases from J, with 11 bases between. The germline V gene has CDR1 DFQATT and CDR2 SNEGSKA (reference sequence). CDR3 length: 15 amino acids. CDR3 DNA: TGCAGTGCTAGAGATATGGGACGGATGAACACTGAAGCTTTCTTT. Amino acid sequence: CSARDMGRMNTEAFF.

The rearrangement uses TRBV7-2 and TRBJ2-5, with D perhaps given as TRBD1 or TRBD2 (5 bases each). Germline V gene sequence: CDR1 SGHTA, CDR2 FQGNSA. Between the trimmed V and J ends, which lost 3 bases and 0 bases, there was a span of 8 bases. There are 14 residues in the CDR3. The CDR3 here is CASSFGTNQETQYF. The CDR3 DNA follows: TGTGCCAGCAGCTTTGGGACCAACCAAGAGACCCAGTACTTC. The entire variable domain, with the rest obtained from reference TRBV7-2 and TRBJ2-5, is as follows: GAGVSQSPSNKVTEKGKDVELRCDPISGHTALYWYRQSLGQGLEFLIYFQGNSAPDKSGLPSDRFSAERTGGSVSTLTIQRTQQEDSAVYLCASSFGTNQETQYFGPGTRLLVL.

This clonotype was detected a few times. For the CDR3, the DNA is TGTGCCAGCAGCTTGGCCGGTCTTAGGAGGGGCACGAACACCGGGGAGCTGTTTTTT. It translates to CASSLAGLRRGTNTGELFF. The V call is TRBV5-6, the J call TRBJ2-2, with a weak D call TRBD2 (6 bases). The CDR3 runs to 19 residues. V lost 0 bases and J 0 bases, leaving 18 bases between the germline ends. Germline values: CDR1 SGHDT, CDR2 YYEEEE.

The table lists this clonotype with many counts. The DNA of the CDR3 is TGTGCCAGCAGTTACGAGAGGGTGGGGAACACTGAAGCTTTCTTT. Translation gives CASSYERVGNTEAFF. The chain employs TRBV6-5 and TRBJ1-1; D is unclear. The CDR3 is 15 residues long. The germline V gene encodes CDR1 MNHEY and CDR2 SVGAGI. The V end lost 2 bases, the J end lost 1 base, and 11 bases lay between the germline ends.

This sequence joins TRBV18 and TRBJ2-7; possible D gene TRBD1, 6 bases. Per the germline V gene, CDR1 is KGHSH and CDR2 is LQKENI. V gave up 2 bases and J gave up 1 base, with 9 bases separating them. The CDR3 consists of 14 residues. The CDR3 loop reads CASSPGQQSYEQYF. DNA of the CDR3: TGTGCCAGCTCACCAGGACAGCAATCCTACGAGCAGTACTTC.

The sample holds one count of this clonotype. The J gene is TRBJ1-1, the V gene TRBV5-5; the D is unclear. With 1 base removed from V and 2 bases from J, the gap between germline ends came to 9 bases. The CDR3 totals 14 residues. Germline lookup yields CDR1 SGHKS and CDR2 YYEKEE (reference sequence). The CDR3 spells CASSLIGINTEAFF. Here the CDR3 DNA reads TGTGCCAGCAGCTTGATCGGTATCAACACTGAAGCTTTCTTT.

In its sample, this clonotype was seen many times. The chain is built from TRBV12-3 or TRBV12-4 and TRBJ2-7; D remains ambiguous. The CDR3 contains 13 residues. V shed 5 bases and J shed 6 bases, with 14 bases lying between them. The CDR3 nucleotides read TGTGCCAGCAGTCTTGCGACCTATGGCGAGCAGTACTTC. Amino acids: CASSLATYGEQYF.

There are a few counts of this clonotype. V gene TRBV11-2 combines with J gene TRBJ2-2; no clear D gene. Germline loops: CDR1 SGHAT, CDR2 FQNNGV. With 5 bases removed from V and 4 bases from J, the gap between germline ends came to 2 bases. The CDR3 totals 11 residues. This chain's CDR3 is CASSVTGELFF. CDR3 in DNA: TGTGCCAGCAGCGTCACCGGGGAGCTGTTTTTT.

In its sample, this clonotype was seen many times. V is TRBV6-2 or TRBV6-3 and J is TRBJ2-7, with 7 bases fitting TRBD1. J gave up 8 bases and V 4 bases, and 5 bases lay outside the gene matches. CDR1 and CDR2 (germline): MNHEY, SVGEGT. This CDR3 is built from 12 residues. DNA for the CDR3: TGTGCCAGCAGTTTCGACAGGGCCCAGCAGTACTTC. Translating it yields CASSFDRAQQYF.

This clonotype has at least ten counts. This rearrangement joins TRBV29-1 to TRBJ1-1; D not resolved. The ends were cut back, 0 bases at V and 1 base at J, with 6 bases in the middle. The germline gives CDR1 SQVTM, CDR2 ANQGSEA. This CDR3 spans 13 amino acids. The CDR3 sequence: CSVEDESNTEAFF. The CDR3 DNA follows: TGCAGCGTTGAAGATGAATCGAACACTGAAGCTTTCTTT. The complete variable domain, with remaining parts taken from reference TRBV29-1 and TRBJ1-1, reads SAVISQKPSRDICQRGTSLTIQCQVDSQVTMMFWYRQQPGQSLTLIATANQGSEATYESGFVIDKFPISRPNLTFSTLTVSNMSPEDSSIYLCSVEDESNTEAFFGQGTRLTVV.

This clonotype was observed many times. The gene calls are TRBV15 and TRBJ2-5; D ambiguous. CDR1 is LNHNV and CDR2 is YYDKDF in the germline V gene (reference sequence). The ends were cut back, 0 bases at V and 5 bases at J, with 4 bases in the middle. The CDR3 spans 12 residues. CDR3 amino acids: CATSRDLETQYF. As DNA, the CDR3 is TGTGCCACCAGCAGAGACCTGGAGACCCAGTACTTC.

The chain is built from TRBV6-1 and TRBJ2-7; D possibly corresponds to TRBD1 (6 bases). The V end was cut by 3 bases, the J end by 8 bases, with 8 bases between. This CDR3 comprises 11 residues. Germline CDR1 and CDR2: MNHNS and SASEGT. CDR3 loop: CASSDRGQQYF. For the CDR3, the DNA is TGTGCCAGCAGTGACAGGGGACAGCAGTACTTC.

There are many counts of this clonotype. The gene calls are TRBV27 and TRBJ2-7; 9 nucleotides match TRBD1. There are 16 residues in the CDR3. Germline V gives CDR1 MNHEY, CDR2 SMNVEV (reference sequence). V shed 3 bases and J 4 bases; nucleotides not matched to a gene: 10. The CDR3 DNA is TGTGCCAGCAGTTTTTGGGATCCGGGACAGGGTTACGAGCAGTACTTC. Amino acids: CASSFWDPGQGYEQYF.

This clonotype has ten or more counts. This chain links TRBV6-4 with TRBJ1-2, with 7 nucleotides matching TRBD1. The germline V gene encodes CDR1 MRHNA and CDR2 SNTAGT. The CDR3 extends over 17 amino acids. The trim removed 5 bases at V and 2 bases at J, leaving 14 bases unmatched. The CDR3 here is CASSPLKPSTGNYGYTF. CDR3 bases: TGTGCCAGCAGTCCCTTAAAGCCCTCGACAGGGAACTATGGCTACACCTTC.

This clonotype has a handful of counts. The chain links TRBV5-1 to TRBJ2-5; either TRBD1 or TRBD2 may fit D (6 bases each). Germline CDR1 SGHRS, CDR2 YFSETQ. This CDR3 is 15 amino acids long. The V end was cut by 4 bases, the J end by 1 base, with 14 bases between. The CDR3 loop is CASSILQGGQETQYF. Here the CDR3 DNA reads TGCGCCAGCAGCATACTACAGGGAGGCCAAGAGACCCAGTACTTC.

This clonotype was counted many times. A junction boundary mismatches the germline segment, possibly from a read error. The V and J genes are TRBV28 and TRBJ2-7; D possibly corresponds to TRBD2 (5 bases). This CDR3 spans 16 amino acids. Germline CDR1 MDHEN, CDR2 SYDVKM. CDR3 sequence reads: CASSLSITRPPYEQYF. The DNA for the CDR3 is TGTGCCAGCAGCTTATCAATAACTAGACCCCCCTACGAGCAGTACTTC.

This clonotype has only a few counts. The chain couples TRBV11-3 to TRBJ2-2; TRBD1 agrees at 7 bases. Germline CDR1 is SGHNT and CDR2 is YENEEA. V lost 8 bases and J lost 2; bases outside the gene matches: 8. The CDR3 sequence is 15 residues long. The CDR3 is CASQGDGDNTGELFF. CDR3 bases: TGTGCCAGCCAGGGGGACGGCGACAACACCGGGGAGCTGTTTTTT. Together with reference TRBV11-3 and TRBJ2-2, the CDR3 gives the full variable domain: EAGVVQSPRYKIIEKKQPVAFWCNPISGHNTLYWYLQNLGQGPELLIRYENEEAVDDSQLPKDRFSAERLKGVDSTLKIQPAELGDSAVYLCASQGDGDNTGELFFGEGSRLTVL.

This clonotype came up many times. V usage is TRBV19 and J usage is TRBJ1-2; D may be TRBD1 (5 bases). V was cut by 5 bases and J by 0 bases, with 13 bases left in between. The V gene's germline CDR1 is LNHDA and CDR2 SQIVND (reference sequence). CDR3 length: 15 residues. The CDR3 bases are TGTGCCAGTAGTCCCCTGGGGGGAGCTAACTATGGCTACACCTTC. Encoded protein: CASSPLGGANYGYTF. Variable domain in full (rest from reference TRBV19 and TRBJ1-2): DGGITQSPKYLFRKEGQNVTLSCEQNLNHDAMYWYRQDPGQGLRLIYYSQIVNDFQKGDIAEGYSVSREKKESFPLTVTSAQKNPTAFYLCASSPLGGANYGYTFGSGTRLTVV.

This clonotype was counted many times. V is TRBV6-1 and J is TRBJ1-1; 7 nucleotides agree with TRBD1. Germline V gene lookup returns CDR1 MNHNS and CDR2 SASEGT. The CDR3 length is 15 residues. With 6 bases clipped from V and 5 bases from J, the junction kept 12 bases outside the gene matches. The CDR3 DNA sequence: TGTGCCAGCAGACCCTTCGACAGGGTTGGGACTGAAGCTTTCTTT. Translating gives CASRPFDRVGTEAFF.

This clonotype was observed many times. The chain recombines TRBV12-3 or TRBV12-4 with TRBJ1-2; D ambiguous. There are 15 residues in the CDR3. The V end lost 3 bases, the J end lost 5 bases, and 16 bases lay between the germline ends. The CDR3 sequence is CASSFSQTKTYGYTF. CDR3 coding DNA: TGTGCCAGCAGTTTTTCCCAGACCAAGACTTATGGCTACACCTTC.

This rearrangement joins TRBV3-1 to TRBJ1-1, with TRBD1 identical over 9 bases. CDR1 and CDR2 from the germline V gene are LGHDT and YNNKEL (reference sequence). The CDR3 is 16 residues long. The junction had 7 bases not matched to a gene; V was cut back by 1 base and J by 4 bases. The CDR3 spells CASSQARTGDITEAFF. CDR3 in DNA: TGTGCCAGCAGCCAAGCGAGGACAGGGGATATCACTGAAGCTTTCTTT.

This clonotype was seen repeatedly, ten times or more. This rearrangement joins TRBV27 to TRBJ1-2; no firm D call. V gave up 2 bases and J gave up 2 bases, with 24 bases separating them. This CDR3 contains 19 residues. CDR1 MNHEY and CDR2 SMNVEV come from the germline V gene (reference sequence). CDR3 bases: TGTGCCAGCAGTTTACTAGGTAATGGACCGGAGGGAAGGAACTATGGCTACACCTTC. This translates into CASSLLGNGPEGRNYGYTF.

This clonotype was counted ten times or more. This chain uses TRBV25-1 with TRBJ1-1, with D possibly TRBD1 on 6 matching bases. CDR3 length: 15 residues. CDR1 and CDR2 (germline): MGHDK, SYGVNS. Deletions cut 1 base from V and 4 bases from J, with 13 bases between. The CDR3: CASSESEGERTEAFF. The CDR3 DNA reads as TGTGCCAGCAGTGAATCTGAGGGGGAGCGCACTGAAGCTTTCTTT.

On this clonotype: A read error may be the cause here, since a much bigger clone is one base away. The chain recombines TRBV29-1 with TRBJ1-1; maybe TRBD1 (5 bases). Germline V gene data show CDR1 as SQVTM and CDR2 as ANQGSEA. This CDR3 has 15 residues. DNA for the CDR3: TGCAGCGCTGAGGGTTCTCGGGGGGTGAACACTGAAGCTTGCTTT. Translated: CSAEGSRGVNTEACF.

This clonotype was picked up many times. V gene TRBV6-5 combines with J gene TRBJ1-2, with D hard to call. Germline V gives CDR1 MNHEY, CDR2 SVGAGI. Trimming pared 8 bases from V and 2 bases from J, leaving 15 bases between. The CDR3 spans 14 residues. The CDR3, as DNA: TGTGCCAGCGGCGGTAACGGGAGGAACTATGGCTACACCTTC. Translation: CASGGNGRNYGYTF.